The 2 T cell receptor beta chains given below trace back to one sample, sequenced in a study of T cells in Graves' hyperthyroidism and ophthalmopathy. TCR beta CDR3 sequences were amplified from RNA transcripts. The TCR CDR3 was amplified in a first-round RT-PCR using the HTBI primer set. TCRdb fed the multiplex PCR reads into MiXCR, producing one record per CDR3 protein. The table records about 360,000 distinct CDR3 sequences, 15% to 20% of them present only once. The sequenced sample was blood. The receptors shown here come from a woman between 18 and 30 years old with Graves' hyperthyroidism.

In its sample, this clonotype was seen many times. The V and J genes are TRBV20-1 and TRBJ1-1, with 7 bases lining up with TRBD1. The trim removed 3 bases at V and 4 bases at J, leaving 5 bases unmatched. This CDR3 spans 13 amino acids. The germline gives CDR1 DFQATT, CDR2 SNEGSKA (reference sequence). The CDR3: CSAREQGPTEAFF. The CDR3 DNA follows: TGCAGTGCTAGGGAACAGGGGCCCACTGAAGCTTTCTTT.

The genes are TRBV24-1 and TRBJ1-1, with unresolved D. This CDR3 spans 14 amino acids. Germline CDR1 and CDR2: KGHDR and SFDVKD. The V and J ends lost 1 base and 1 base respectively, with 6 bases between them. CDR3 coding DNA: TGTGCCACCAGTGATTTCGCGGAGAACACTGAAGCTTTCTTT. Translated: CATSDFAENTEAFF.